Presented here are 10 T cell receptor beta chains from one specimen sequenced in a study of OX40 agonist ivuxolimab in advanced cancers. The protocol was immunoSEQ multiplex PCR, while the TCRdb copy is restricted to in-frame clones and leaves out a portion. The sample contains 65,000 to 80,000 clones, 84% of which appear only once. The sample here was CD4+ or CD8+ T cells sorted from blood, taken in a trial of the OX40 agonist ivuxolimab. The receptors derive from an adult with an advanced solid tumor such as melanoma, head and neck, liver or kidney cancer.

The chain has TRBV6-1 and TRBJ1-5, with TRBD1 as a possible D gene (6 bases). CDR1 MNHNS and CDR2 SASEGT come from the germline V gene. This CDR3 has 17 amino acids. Trimming took 6 bases from V and 0 from J, leaving 18 bases between them. CDR3 DNA: TGTGCCAGCAGCGAATTCCCTGGACAGTATAGCAATCAGCCCCAGCATTTT. Translation gives CASSEFPGQYSNQPQHF.

The chain is built from TRBV6-1 and TRBJ1-5; tentatively, D is TRBD1 (6 bases). The germline CDR1 and CDR2 sequences are MNHNS and SASEGT. With 0 bases removed from V and 7 bases from J, the gap between germline ends came to 13 bases. The CDR3 is 15 residues long. The CDR3 loop reads CASSEAPGGGQPQHF. In DNA form, the CDR3 reads TGTGCCAGCAGTGAAGCGCCCGGGGGCGGCCAGCCCCAGCATTTT.

Here the CDR3 DNA reads TGTGCCAGCAGTTTATCCCGACCGGAGGAGCAGTACTTC. Translating gives CASSLSRPEEQYF. V and J are TRBV28 and TRBJ2-7; D gene uncertain. The CDR3 extends over 13 amino acids. Germline-derived CDR1 and CDR2 are MDHEN and SYDVKM. The V end lost 1 base, the J end lost 7 bases, and 11 bases lay between the germline ends. The variable domain in full, completed from reference TRBV28 and TRBJ2-7, reads DVKVTQSSRYLVKRTGEKVFLECVQDMDHENMFWYRQDPGLGLRLIYFSYDVKMKEKGDIPEGYSVSREKKERFSLILESASTNQTSMYLCASSLSRPEEQYFGPGTRLTVT.

This chain joins TRBV2 and TRBJ2-7, with D possibly being TRBD1 (6 bases). V was trimmed by 7 bases and J by 0 bases, leaving 13 bases between them. The CDR3 is made up of 14 amino acids. Germline V CDR1 and CDR2: SNHLY, FYNNEI. This chain's CDR3 is CASIRDRSSYEQYF. CDR3 DNA: TGTGCCAGCATCCGAGACAGGAGCTCCTACGAGCAGTACTTC. The full variable domain, in which reference TRBV2 and TRBJ2-7 provide the parts outside the CDR3, is EPEVTQTPSHQVTQMGQEVILRCVPISNHLYFYWYRQILGQKVEFLVSFYNNEISEKSEIFDDQFSVERPDGSNFTLKIRSTKLEDSAMYFCASIRDRSSYEQYFGPGTRLTVT.

Only a few counts were recorded for this clone. This rearrangement joins TRBV19 to TRBJ1-4; no reliable D call. V dropped 5 bases and J dropped 0 bases, with 10 bases sitting between them. The CDR3 is 15 amino acids. Germline assignment: CDR1 LNHDA and CDR2 SQIVND (reference sequence). The CDR3 sequence: CASSVRIATNEKLFF. The CDR3 DNA reads TGTGCCAGTAGTGTGAGAATTGCAACTAATGAAAAACTGTTTTTT. Variable domain in full (rest from reference TRBV19 and TRBJ1-4): DGGITQSPKYLFRKEGQNVTLSCEQNLNHDAMYWYRQDPGQGLRLIYYSQIVNDFQKGDIAEGYSVSREKKESFPLTVTSAQKNPTAFYLCASSVRIATNEKLFFGSGTQLSVL.

Here the CDR3 DNA reads TGCGCCAGCAGCCAAGAGACTAGCGGGGCTCTCCGTTCCTACGAGCAGTACTTC. Protein sequence: CASSQETSGALRSYEQYF. V gene TRBV4-3 combines with J gene TRBJ2-7, with 11 bases lining up with TRBD2. With 0 bases clipped from V and 1 base from J, the junction kept 8 bases outside the gene matches. Germline V gives CDR1 LGHNA, CDR2 YSLEER. The CDR3 has 18 amino acids.

The chain combines TRBV28 with TRBJ1-2; D is perhaps TRBD1 (5 bases). V lost 2 bases and J 6 bases, leaving 13 bases between the germline ends. The CDR3 spans 14 residues. Germline CDR1 and CDR2: MDHEN and SYDVKM. The CDR3 spells CASSLLVGPNGYTF. DNA of the CDR3: TGTGCCAGCAGTTTACTAGTGGGGCCAAATGGCTACACCTTC.

The chain uses TRBV9 and TRBJ1-6, with TRBD1 as a possible D gene (6 bases). CDR3 length equals 16 residues. Germline values: CDR1 SGDLS, CDR2 YYNGEE. V lost 3 bases and J 9 bases, leaving 19 bases between the germline ends. CDR3 bases: TGTGCCAGCAGCGAGGGGGTTGGCCTCAAAGGTTCACCCCTCCACTTT. Protein sequence: CASSEGVGLKGSPLHF.

The CDR3 nucleotides read TGTGCCACCAGCAGGTCAAGTTCCTACGAGCAGTACTTC. This sequence encodes CATSRSSSYEQYF. The V and J genes are TRBV15 and TRBJ2-7, with D uncertain. Germline V CDR1 and CDR2: LNHNV, YYDKDF (reference sequence). V gave up 3 bases and J gave up 1 base, with 7 bases separating them. The CDR3 is 13 residues long.

The chain carries TRBV5-8 and TRBJ2-2, with D tentatively TRBD2 (6 bases). The CDR3 is 15 residues long. CDR1 and CDR2 (germline): SGHTS, YDEGEE. The V and J ends lost 1 base and 3 bases respectively, with 10 bases between them. As DNA, the CDR3 is TGTGCCAGCAGCTTGACGCTAGCGTACACCGGGGAGCTGTTTTTT. This sequence encodes CASSLTLAYTGELFF.